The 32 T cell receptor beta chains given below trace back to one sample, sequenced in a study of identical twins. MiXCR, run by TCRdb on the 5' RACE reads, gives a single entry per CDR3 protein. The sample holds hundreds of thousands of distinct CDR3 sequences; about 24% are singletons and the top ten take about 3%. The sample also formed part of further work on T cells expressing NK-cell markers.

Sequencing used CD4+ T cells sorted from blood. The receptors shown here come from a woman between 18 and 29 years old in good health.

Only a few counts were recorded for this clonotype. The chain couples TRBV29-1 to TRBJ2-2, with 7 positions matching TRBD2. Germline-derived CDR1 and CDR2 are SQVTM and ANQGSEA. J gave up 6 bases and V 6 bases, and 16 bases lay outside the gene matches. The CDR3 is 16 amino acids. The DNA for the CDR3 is TGCAGCGTATCTCATCGGCAGGGAGGGAAGCCCGGGGAGCTGTTTTTT. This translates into CSVSHRQGGKPGELFF.

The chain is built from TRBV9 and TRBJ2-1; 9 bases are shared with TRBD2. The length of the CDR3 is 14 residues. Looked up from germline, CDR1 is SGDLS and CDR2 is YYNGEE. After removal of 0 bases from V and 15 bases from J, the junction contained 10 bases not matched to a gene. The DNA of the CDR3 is TGTGCCAGCAGCGTAGGCCCTAGCGGGGCCCGGTGGTTCTTC. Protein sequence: CASSVGPSGARWFF. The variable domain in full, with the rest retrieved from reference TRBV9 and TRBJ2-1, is DSGVTQTPKHLITATGQRVTLRCSPRSGDLSVYWYQQSLDQGLQFLIQYYNGEERAKGNILERFSAQQFPDLHSELNLSSLELGDSALYFCASSVGPSGARWFFGPGTRLTVL.

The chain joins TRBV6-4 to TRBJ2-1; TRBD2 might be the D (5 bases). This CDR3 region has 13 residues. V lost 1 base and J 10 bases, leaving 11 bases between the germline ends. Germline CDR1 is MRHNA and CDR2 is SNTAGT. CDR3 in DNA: TGTGCCAGCAGTGACTACGGGGAAGGCGAGCAGTTCTTC. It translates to CASSDYGEGEQFF.

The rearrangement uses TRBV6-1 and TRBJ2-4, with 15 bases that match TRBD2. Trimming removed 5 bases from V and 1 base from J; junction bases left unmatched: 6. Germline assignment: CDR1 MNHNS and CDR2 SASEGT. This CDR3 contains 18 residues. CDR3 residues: CASSIGLAGGPAKNIQYF. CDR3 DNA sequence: TGTGCCAGCAGTATCGGACTAGCGGGAGGGCCGGCCAAAAACATTCAGTACTTC.

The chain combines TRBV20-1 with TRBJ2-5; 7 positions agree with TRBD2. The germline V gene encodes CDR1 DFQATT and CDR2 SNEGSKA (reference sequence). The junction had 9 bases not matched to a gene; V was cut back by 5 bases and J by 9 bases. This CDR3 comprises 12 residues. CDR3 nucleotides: TGCAGTGCTCAGACTAGCTTGGGGGCCCAGTACTTC. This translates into CSAQTSLGAQYF.

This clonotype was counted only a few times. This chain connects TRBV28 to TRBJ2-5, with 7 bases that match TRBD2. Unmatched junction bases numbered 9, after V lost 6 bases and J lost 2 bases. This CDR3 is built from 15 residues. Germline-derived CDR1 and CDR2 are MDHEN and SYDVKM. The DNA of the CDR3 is TGTGCCAGCAGGTTGGGAGGGGCAGGGCAAGAGACCCAGTACTTC. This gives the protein CASRLGGAGQETQYF.

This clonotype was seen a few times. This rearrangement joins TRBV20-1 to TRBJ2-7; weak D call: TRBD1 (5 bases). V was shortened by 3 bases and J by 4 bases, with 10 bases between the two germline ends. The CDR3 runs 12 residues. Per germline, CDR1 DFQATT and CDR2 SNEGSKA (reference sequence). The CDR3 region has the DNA TGCAGTGCTAGCCTTGACAGTTACGAGCAGTACTTC. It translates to CSASLDSYEQYF.

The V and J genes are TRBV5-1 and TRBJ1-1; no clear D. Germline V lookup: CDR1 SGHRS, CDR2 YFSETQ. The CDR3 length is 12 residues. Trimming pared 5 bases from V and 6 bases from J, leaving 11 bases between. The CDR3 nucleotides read TGCGCCAGCAGTTCCGACGGCGCTGAAGCTTTCTTT. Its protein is CASSSDGAEAFF. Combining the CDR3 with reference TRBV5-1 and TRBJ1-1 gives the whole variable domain KAGVTQTPRYLIKTRGQQVTLSCSPISGHRSVSWYQQTPGQGLQFLFEYFSETQRNKGNFPGRFSGRQFSNSRSEMNVSTLELGDSALYLCASSSDGAEAFFGQGTRLTVV.

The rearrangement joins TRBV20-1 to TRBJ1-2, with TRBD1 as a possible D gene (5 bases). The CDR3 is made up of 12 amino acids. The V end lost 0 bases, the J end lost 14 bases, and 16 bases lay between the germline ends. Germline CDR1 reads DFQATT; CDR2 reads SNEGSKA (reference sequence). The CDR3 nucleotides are TGCAGTGCTAGAGATGGGGGACGGCTCTTGACCTTC. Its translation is CSARDGGRLLTF.

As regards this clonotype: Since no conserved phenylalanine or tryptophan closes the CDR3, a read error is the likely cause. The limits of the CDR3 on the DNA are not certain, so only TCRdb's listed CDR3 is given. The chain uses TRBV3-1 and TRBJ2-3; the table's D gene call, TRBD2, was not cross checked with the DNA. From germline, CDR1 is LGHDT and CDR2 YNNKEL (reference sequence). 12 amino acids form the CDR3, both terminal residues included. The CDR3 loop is CASSQGGLAGAL.

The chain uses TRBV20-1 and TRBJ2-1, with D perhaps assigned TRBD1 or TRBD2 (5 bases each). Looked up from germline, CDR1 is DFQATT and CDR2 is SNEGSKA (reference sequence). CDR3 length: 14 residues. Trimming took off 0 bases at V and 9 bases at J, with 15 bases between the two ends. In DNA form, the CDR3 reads TGCAGTGCTAGAGAGGGCTCGGGACCCGGTGAGCAGTTCTTC. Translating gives CSAREGSGPGEQFF.

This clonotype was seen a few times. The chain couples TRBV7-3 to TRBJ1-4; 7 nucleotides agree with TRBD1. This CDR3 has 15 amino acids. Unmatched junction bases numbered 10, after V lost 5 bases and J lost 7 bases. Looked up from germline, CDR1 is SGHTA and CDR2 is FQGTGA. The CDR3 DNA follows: TGTGCCAGCAGCCCCGGACAGGCGAGTGGTGAAAAACTGTTTTTT. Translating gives CASSPGQASGEKLFF.

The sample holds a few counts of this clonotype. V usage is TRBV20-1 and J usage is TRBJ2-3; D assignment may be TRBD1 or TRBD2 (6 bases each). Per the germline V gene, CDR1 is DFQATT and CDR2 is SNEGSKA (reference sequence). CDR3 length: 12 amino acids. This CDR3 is CRTQGLTDTQYF. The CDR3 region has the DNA TGCAGGACACAGGGACTCACAGATACGCAGTATTTT.

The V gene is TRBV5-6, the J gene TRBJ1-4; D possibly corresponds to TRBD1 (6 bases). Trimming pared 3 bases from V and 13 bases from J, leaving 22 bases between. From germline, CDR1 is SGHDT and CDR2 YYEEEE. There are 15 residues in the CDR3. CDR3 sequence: CASSSAQGWTGGLFF. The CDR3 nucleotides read TGTGCCAGCAGCTCCGCTCAGGGGTGGACCGGTGGACTGTTTTTT. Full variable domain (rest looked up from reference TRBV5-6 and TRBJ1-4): DAGVTQSPTHLIKTRGQQVTLRCSPKSGHDTVSWYQQALGQGPQFIFQYYEEEERQRGNFPDRFSGHQFPNYSSELNVNALLLGDSALYLCASSSAQGWTGGLFFGSGTQLSVL.

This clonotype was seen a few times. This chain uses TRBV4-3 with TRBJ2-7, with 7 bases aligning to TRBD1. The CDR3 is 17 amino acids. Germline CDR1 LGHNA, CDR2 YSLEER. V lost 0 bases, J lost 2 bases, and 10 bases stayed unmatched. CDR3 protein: CASSQDALDRATYEQYF. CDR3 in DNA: TGCGCCAGCAGCCAAGATGCATTAGACAGGGCCACCTACGAGCAGTACTTC.

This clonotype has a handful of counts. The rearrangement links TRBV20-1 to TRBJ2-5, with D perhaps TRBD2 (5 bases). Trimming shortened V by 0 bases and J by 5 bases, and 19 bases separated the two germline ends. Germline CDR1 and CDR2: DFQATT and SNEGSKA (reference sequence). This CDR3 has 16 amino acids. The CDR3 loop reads CSARDQALAAGETQYF. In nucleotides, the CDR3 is TGCAGTGCTAGAGATCAGGCGCTAGCCGCTGGGGAGACCCAGTACTTC.

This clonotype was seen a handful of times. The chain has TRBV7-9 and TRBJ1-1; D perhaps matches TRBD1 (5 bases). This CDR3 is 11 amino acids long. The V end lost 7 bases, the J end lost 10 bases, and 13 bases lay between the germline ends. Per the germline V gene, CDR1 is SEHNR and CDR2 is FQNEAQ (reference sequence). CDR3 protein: CASTPGGRAFF. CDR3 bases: TGTGCCAGCACCCCTGGGGGTAGAGCTTTCTTT.

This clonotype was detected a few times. The CDR3 DNA sequence: TGTGCCAGCAGCTTAGATCACAGGGGAGAGCAGTTCTTC. Residues: CASSLDHRGEQFF. The chain links TRBV11-2 to TRBJ2-1; 7 bases map to TRBD1. The germline CDR1 and CDR2 sequences are SGHAT and FQNNGV. The CDR3 consists of 13 residues. V was clipped by 0 bases and J by 10 bases; unmatched bases: 3.

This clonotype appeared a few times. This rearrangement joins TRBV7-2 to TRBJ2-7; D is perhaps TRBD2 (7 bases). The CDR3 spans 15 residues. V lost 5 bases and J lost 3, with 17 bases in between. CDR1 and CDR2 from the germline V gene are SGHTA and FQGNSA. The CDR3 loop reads CASSPRGGAGYEQYF. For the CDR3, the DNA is TGTGCCAGCAGCCCAAGGGGGGGCGCGGGCTACGAGCAGTACTTC.

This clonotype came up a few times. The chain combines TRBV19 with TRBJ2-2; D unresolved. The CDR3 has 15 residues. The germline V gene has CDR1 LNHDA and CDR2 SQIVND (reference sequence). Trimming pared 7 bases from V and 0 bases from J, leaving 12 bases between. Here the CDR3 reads CASTYVGANTGELFF. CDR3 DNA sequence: TGTGCCAGTACGTATGTGGGCGCGAACACCGGGGAGCTGTTTTTT.

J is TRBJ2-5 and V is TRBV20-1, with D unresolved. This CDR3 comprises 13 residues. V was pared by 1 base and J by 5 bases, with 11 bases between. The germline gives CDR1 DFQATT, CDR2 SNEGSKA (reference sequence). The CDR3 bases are TGCAGTGCTAGAGTTGCAATCGGGGAGACCCAGTACTTC. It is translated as CSARVAIGETQYF.

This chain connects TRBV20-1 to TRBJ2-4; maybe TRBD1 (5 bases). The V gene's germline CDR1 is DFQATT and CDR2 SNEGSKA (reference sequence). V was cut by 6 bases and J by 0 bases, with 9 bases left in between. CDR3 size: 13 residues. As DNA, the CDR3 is TGCAGTGCCCTAGGACAAGCCAAAAACATTCAGTACTTC. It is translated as CSALGQAKNIQYF.

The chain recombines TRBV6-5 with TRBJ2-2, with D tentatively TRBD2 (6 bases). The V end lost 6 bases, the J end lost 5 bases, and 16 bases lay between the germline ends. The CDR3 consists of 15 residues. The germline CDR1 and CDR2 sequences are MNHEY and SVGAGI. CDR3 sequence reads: CASRYSLSGTGELFF. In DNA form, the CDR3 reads TGTGCCAGCAGATACAGCCTCAGCGGGACCGGGGAGCTGTTTTTT.

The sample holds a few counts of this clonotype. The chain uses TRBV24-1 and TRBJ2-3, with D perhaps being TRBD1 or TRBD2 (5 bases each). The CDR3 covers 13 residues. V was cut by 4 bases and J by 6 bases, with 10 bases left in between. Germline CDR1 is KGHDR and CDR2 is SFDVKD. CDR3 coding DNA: TGTGCCACCAGTGACGGTGAGGGGGATACGCAGTATTTT. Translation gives CATSDGEGDTQYF.

For the CDR3, the DNA is TGTGCCAGCAGCCCGACAGCTATGAACACTGAAGCTTTCTTT. Amino acid sequence: CASSPTAMNTEAFF. The J gene is TRBJ1-1, the V gene TRBV7-9; perhaps TRBD1 as D (5 bases). V lost 5 bases and J lost 0, with 10 bases in between. This CDR3 spans 14 amino acids. Germline V gene sequence: CDR1 SEHNR, CDR2 FQNEAQ (reference sequence). Full variable domain (rest looked up from reference TRBV7-9 and TRBJ1-1): DTGVSQNPRHKITKRGQNVTFRCDPISEHNRLYWYRQTLGQGPEFLTYFQNEAQLEKSRLLSDRFSAERPKGSFSTLEIQRTEQGDSAMYLCASSPTAMNTEAFFGQGTRLTVV.

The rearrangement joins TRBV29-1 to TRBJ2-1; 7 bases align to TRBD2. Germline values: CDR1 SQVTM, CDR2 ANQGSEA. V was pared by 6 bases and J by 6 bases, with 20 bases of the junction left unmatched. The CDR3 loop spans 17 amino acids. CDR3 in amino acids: CSVRRSRGEGLGNEQFF. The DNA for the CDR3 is TGCAGCGTCAGAAGATCTAGAGGGGAGGGCCTGGGCAATGAGCAGTTCTTC.

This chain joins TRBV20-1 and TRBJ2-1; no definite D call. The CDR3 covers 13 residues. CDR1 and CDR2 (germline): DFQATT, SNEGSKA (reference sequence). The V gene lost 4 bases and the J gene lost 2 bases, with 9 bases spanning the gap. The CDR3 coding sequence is TGCAGTGCTATTGGTAGTACCTACAATGAGCAGTTCTTC. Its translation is CSAIGSTYNEQFF.

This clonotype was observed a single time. The CDR3 DNA follows: TGTGCCAGCAGCCCACTAGCGGGATATGGTAATGAGCAGTTCTTC. Translation: CASSPLAGYGNEQFF. This chain links TRBV3-1 with TRBJ2-1; 10 bases fit TRBD2. V lost 4 bases and J lost 7; bases outside the gene matches: 7. There are 15 residues in the CDR3. Germline CDR1 LGHDT, CDR2 YNNKEL (reference sequence).

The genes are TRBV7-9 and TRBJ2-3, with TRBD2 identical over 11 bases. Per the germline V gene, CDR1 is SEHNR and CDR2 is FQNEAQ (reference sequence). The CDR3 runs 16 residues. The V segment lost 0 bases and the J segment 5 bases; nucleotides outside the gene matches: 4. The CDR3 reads CASSLALAGGKDTQYF. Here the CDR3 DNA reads TGTGCCAGCAGCTTAGCGCTAGCGGGGGGCAAAGATACGCAGTATTTT.

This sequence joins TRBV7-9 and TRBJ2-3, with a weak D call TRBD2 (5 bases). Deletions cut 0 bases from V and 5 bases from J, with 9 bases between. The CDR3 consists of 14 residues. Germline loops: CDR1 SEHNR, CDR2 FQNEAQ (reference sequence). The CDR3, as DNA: TGTGCCAGCAGCTTAGCGGGAGTGGGAGATACGCAGTATTTT. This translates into CASSLAGVGDTQYF.

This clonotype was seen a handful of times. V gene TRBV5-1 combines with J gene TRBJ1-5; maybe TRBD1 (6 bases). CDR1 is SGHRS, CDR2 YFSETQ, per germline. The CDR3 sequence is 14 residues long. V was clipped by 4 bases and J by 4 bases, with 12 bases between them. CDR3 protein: CASSPGEWNQPQHF. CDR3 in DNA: TGCGCCAGCAGCCCAGGGGAGTGGAATCAGCCCCAGCATTTT.

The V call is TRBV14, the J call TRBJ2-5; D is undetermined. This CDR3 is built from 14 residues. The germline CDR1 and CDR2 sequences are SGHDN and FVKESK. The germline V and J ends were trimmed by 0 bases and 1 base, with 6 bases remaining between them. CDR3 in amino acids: CASSQELAQETQYF. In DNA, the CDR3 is TGTGCCAGCAGCCAAGAACTCGCCCAAGAGACCCAGTACTTC.